These T cell receptor beta chains were read from a single sample in a study of cytotoxic CD8 clonotypes in ibrutinib-treated CLL. Clones were sequenced by immunoSEQ multiplex PCR, and TCRdb holds only the in-frame ones, with some missing. The sample yields roughly 170,000 clones, 84% seen once. The starting material was PBMCs, obtained after 24 months of ibrutinib treatment. Receptors were obtained from a human donor with chronic lymphocytic leukemia. The CDR3 runs from the conserved cysteine through the conserved F or W. A clone size is listed for some rows: how often the clone was seen (once, few, many), or a class if it is expanded.

v_call,clone_size,j_call,cdr3_aa
TRBV19,-,TRBJ1-3,CASSTTGTGNTIYF
TRBV7-6,-,TRBJ1-2,CASRPSGQANYGYTF
TRBV28,-,TRBJ1-1,CAGRRIMNTEAFF
TRBV5-6,-,TRBJ1-2,CASSPTGASGYTF
TRBV7-9,-,TRBJ2-2,CASSLARGGSIGELFF
TRBV30,-,TRBJ2-5,CAWRGVVAQYF
TRBV6-6,-,TRBJ2-3,CASSYSTVGSDTQYF
TRBV6-1,-,TRBJ1-2,CASSPAWQGSYGYTF
TRBV10-3,-,TRBJ2-3,CAISAGGRDTQYF
TRBV30,once,TRBJ2-7,CAWNKGQGVEQYF
TRBV6-5,-,TRBJ1-1,CASSYSGRNGGAFF
TRBV11-1,-,TRBJ2-1,CASSLISGDYNEQFF
TRBV28,-,TRBJ1-5,CASRPRDTIPWNQPQHF
TRBV7-7,-,TRBJ2-5,CASSLARTGKETQYF
TRBV5-1,-,TRBJ2-5,CASSLGRGETQYF
TRBV27,-,TRBJ1-4,CASSRGQGTTNEKLFF
TRBV6-5,-,TRBJ1-5,CASRHLGGQPQHF
TRBV19,-,TRBJ2-7,CASRPFGRSSYEQYF
TRBV2,-,TRBJ2-3,CASRGLQGNSTDTQYF
TRBV10-2,-,TRBJ1-2,CASSETGNYGYTF